The entry that follows covers one TCR beta chain sequence. Its target is unknown. From the graft tissue, intraepithelial and lamina propria lymphocytes were released through processing. Sequencing used immunoSEQ multiplex PCR; TCRdb keeps in-frame clones, though not all of them. Among about 15,000 clones listed, around 74% were seen once. These data originate in a study of graft-versus-host responses after intestinal transplantation. Study summary: Induction with anti-thymocyte globulin, then tacrolimus and steroids for about 3 years, was given to all recipients.

Study-level findings and limits: Within allografts, high graft-versus-host to host-versus-graft clonal ratios were seen among patients with graft-donor T cell macrochimerism. Early post-transplant declines in HvG were associated with peak levels of circulating GvH clones. Some GvH clones were seen earlier in gut or blood, suggesting intestinal origin.

There are 16 residues in the CDR3. Germline CDR1 SGHAT, CDR2 FQNNGV. The J segment lost 5 bases and the V segment lost 1 base, leaving 4 bases of the junction unmatched. The chain has TRBV11-2 and TRBJ2-7, with 14 bases identical to TRBD2. The source material was ileum tissue, sampled 14 days after transplant. The receptor comes from a human patient who received an intestinal transplant, so some T cells may come from the graft donor. The CDR3 DNA follows: TGTGCCAGCAGCTTAGGACTAGCGGGAGGGCTCCACGAGCAGTACTTC. As protein: CASSLGLAGGLHEQYF.